This T cell receptor (beta chain) was observed in a study of blood T cell repertoires in COVID-19. Study as a whole: T cells, B-cell-depleted T cells, or PBMCs supplied cDNA or gDNA.

The CDR3 contains 13 residues. V was shortened by 8 bases and J by 3 bases, with 13 bases between the two germline ends. Germline V gene data show CDR1 as SEHNR and CDR2 as FQNEAQ (reference sequence). Sequencing used immunoSEQ multiplex PCR; TCRdb keeps in-frame clones, though not all of them. The sample has roughly 20,000 clones, approximately 87% seen once; the top ten hold 11%. The sequencing sample was made of peripheral blood. The rearrangement uses TRBV7-9 and TRBJ1-1; D is ambiguous. This TCR derives from a human donor in a cohort sampled during active COVID-19. CDR3 in DNA: TGTGCCAGCCATCGGTGGGGAGACACTGAAGCTTTCTTT. Protein product: CASHRWGDTEAFF.